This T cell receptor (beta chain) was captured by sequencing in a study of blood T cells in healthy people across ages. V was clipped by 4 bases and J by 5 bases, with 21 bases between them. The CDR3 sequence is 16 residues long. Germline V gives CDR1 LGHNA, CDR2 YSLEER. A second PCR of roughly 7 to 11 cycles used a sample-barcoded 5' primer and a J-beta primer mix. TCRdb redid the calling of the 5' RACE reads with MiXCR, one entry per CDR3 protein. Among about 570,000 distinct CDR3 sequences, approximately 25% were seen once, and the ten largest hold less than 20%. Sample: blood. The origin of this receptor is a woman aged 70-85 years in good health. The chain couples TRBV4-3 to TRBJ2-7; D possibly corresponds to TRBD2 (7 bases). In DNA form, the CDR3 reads TGCGCCAGCAGCCTCTCCCTGGGGGGGCTTGGGAACGAGCAGTACTTC. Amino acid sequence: CASSLSLGGLGNEQYF.